The 24 T cell receptor beta chains below were found in one sample sequenced in a study of response to subunit inactivated influenza vaccine. Using its own MiXCR run on the RT-PCR reads, TCRdb lists one record per CDR3 protein. The profile covers hundreds of thousands of distinct CDR3 sequences, with roughly 25% appearing a single time and 1.5% to 2% taken by the ten largest. The sample consisted of CD4+ T cells sorted from PBMCs, taken 5 to 6 days after vaccination. The receptors here all came from a man aged 50 or older who received an inactivated influenza vaccine.

The J gene is TRBJ1-4, the V gene TRBV7-9; 10 bases line up with TRBD1. The germline V gene encodes CDR1 SEHNR and CDR2 FQNEAQ (reference sequence). Germline trimming cut 1 base from V and 7 bases from J; bases unmatched to any gene: 3. The CDR3 sequence is 15 residues long. Here the CDR3 reads CASSLVGQGSEKLFF. CDR3 bases: TGTGCCAGCAGCTTAGTGGGACAGGGGAGTGAAAAACTGTTTTTT.

This clonotype has just a few counts. This chain uses TRBV2 with TRBJ1-2; 7 bases fit TRBD1. CDR1 is SNHLY, CDR2 FYNNEI, per germline. V shed 6 bases and J 8 bases; nucleotides not matched to a gene: 12. This CDR3 region has 14 residues. The CDR3 here is CASSVRRTGEGYTF. The DNA for the CDR3 is TGTGCCAGCAGCGTTCGACGGACAGGAGAAGGCTACACCTTC.

This clonotype was counted only a few times. The J gene is TRBJ2-3, the V gene TRBV29-1, with D maybe TRBD2 (5 bases). The V gene's germline CDR1 is SQVTM and CDR2 ANQGSEA. The V and J ends lost 1 base and 0 bases respectively, with 8 bases between them. The CDR3 runs to 14 residues. CDR3 amino acids: CSVEARGSTDTQYF. The CDR3 DNA reads as TGCAGCGTTGAAGCGCGCGGGAGCACAGATACGCAGTATTTT.

The chain carries TRBV5-5 and TRBJ2-7; D is perhaps TRBD2 (5 bases). Germline V gene data show CDR1 as SGHKS and CDR2 as YYEKEE (reference sequence). V was cut by 2 bases and J by 0 bases, with 9 bases left in between. The CDR3 contains 14 residues. This CDR3 reads CASSLVGISYEQYF. CDR3 in DNA: TGTGCCAGCAGCTTAGTCGGGATCTCCTACGAGCAGTACTTC.

CDR3 loop: CAISEGGSPLHF. The CDR3, as DNA: TGTGCCATCAGTGAGGGTGGTTCACCCCTCCACTTT. This sequence joins TRBV10-3 and TRBJ1-6; D not certain. Germline V gene sequence: CDR1 ENHRY, CDR2 SYGVKD. This CDR3 is 12 amino acids long. Trimming left V 2 bases short and J 9 bases short, with 5 bases between.

This clonotype was recorded a few times. The chain couples TRBV29-1 to TRBJ2-7, with D perhaps matching TRBD2 (7 bases). The CDR3 consists of 13 residues. V lost 7 bases and J 3 bases, leaving 16 bases between the germline ends. CDR1 SQVTM and CDR2 ANQGSEA come from the germline V gene. For the CDR3, the DNA is TGCAGCGGGGGGGGCCAGACCCTCTACGAGCAGTACTTC. Amino acids: CSGGGQTLYEQYF.

This clonotype was seen a single time. J is TRBJ1-1 and V is TRBV29-1; 7 nucleotides align to TRBD1. CDR1 and CDR2 from the germline V gene are SQVTM and ANQGSEA. This CDR3 has 13 residues. The V and J ends lost 6 bases and 3 bases, in that order; junction bases with no gene match: 7. The CDR3 reads CSVDYRGDTEAFF. DNA of the CDR3: TGCAGCGTCGATTACAGGGGAGACACTGAAGCTTTCTTT.

This chain connects TRBV7-3 to TRBJ2-3; 12 nucleotides line up with TRBD2. J was trimmed by 5 bases and V by 4 bases; bases with no gene match: 1. CDR3 size: 14 residues. Per germline, CDR1 SGHTA and CDR2 FQGTGA. The DNA of the CDR3 is TGTGCCAGCAGCTCGGGACTAGCGGGAGATACGCAGTATTTT. It is translated as CASSSGLAGDTQYF.

The chain uses TRBV12-3 or TRBV12-4 and TRBJ1-6; TRBD1 matches at 7 bases. The V gene end was trimmed by 6 bases and the J gene end by 7 bases; junction bases not matched to a gene: 6. This CDR3 region has 14 residues. The CDR3 reads CASSLDRLNSPLHF. The CDR3 bases are TGTGCCAGCAGCCTGGACAGGTTGAATTCACCCCTCCACTTT.

The rearrangement links TRBV11-2 to TRBJ1-6, with 9 bases fitting TRBD1. CDR1 SGHAT and CDR2 FQNNGV come from the germline V gene. This CDR3 has 15 residues. Trimming took 4 bases from V and 7 from J; bases not matched to a gene: 5. The chain's CDR3 is CASSYPGQGNSPLHF. For the CDR3, the DNA is TGTGCCAGCAGCTATCCGGGACAGGGAAATTCACCCCTCCACTTT. The full variable domain, completed using reference TRBV11-2 and TRBJ1-6, is EAGVAQSPRYKIIEKRQSVAFWCNPISGHATLYWYQQILGQGPKLLIQFQNNGVVDDSQLPKDRFSAERLKGVDSTLKIQPAKLEDSAVYLCASSYPGQGNSPLHFGNGTRLTVT.

The chain couples TRBV6-1 to TRBJ2-5; 7 bases fit TRBD2. Per the germline V gene, CDR1 is MNHNS and CDR2 is SASEGT. The CDR3 is 15 amino acids. V lost 4 bases, J lost 5 bases, and 10 bases stayed unmatched. This chain's CDR3 is CASSATPGLLETQYF. DNA for the CDR3: TGTGCCAGCAGTGCGACTCCGGGACTACTTGAGACCCAGTACTTC.

V gene TRBV20-1 combines with J gene TRBJ2-3, with a tentative D call TRBD1 (5 bases). Germline assignment: CDR1 DFQATT and CDR2 SNEGSKA (reference sequence). The CDR3 covers 14 residues. Trimming took 3 bases from V and 0 from J, leaving 10 bases between them. The CDR3 nucleotides are TGCAGTGCTAGCAGGGATCATAGCACAGATACGCAGTATTTT. Translating gives CSASRDHSTDTQYF.

This clonotype was picked up a small number of times. The chain has TRBV15 and TRBJ1-4; tentatively, D is TRBD1 (6 bases). The CDR3 has 15 residues. CDR1 and CDR2 from the germline V gene are LNHNV and YYDKDF (reference sequence). V was cut by 1 base and J by 5 bases, with 11 bases left in between. The CDR3 here is CATSRVRGKNEKLFF. CDR3 nucleotide sequence: TGTGCCACCAGCAGAGTAAGGGGGAAGAATGAAAAACTGTTTTTT. Full variable domain (outside the CDR3, taken from reference TRBV15 and TRBJ1-4): DAMVIQNPRYQVTQFGKPVTLSCSQTLNHNVMYWYQQKSSQAPKLLFHYYDKDFNNEADTPDNFQSRRPNTSFCFLDIRSPGLGDTAMYLCATSRVRGKNEKLFFGSGTQLSVL.

The V call is TRBV20-1, the J call TRBJ2-3, with 9 positions matching TRBD1. Germline V gene sequence: CDR1 DFQATT, CDR2 SNEGSKA (reference sequence). V shed 1 base and J 4 bases; nucleotides not matched to a gene: 15. CDR3 length equals 18 residues. The CDR3 region is CSARVGLLRDRAADTQYF. CDR3 bases: TGCAGTGCTAGAGTGGGCCTCCTACGGGACAGGGCGGCAGATACGCAGTATTTT.

The J gene is TRBJ2-1, the V gene TRBV28, with D perhaps TRBD2 (6 bases). The CDR3 runs 13 residues. Between the trimmed V and J ends, which lost 3 bases and 12 bases, there was a span of 15 bases. Germline V gene data show CDR1 as MDHEN and CDR2 as SYDVKM. The CDR3 protein is CASSFRLAYMQFF. The CDR3 nucleotides are TGTGCCAGCAGTTTTCGGCTAGCGTACATGCAGTTCTTC.

The chain employs TRBV12-3 or TRBV12-4 and TRBJ2-7; 13 nucleotides match TRBD2. There are 14 residues in the CDR3. J gave up 12 bases and V 5 bases, and 10 bases lay outside the gene matches. Written as DNA, the CDR3 is TGTGCCAGCAGTGCCGGGACTAGCGGGGTCCAAAGGTACTTC. As protein: CASSAGTSGVQRYF.

The table lists this clonotype with many counts. The V gene is TRBV2, the J gene TRBJ2-1, with a tentative D call TRBD2 (5 bases). Germline lookup yields CDR1 SNHLY and CDR2 FYNNEI. CDR3 length: 16 amino acids. Trimming shortened V by 5 bases and J by 2 bases, and 16 bases separated the two germline ends. CDR3 region: CASSPFEIATYNEQFF. The CDR3 nucleotides read TGTGCCAGCAGTCCTTTTGAGATAGCGACCTACAATGAGCAGTTCTTC.

This clonotype has only a few counts. This chain uses TRBV11-2 with TRBJ2-7; tentatively, D is TRBD2 (7 bases). The CDR3 sequence is 12 residues long. The V gene's germline CDR1 is SGHAT and CDR2 FQNNGV. V dropped 2 bases and J dropped 10 bases, with 12 bases sitting between them. The CDR3 coding sequence is TGTGCCAGCAGCTTATGGGGGGGGGCCCAGTACTTC. Translation gives CASSLWGGAQYF.

The V call is TRBV18, the J call TRBJ2-7; D ambiguous. V was clipped by 4 bases and J by 2 bases, with 12 bases between them. The CDR3 length is 14 residues. CDR1 and CDR2 (germline): KGHSH, LQKENI. The CDR3 DNA is TGTGCCAGCTCACTAACGACCCGTACCTACGAGCAGTACTTC. Its translation is CASSLTTRTYEQYF.

This clonotype showed up just a few times. The CDR3, as DNA: TGCAGCGTGCTGTCCGGGACAGGGGAAACCTACGAGCAGTACTTC. Translating it yields CSVLSGTGETYEQYF. This rearrangement joins TRBV29-1 to TRBJ2-7; 10 nucleotides agree with TRBD1. The CDR3 spans 15 residues. Losses at the gene ends were 6 bases for V and 2 bases for J; bases not matched to a gene: 10. From germline, CDR1 is SQVTM and CDR2 ANQGSEA.

This clonotype was counted between two and nine times. The chain uses TRBV7-9 and TRBJ2-2, with TRBD1 identical over 7 bases. The trim removed 5 bases at V and 0 bases at J, leaving 6 bases unmatched. The length of the CDR3 is 16 residues. CDR1 and CDR2 from the germline V gene are SEHNR and FQNEAQ (reference sequence). CDR3 sequence: CASSETGTANTGELFF. The DNA of the CDR3 is TGTGCCAGCAGCGAGACCGGGACAGCGAACACCGGGGAGCTGTTTTTT.

This chain joins TRBV12-3 or TRBV12-4 and TRBJ2-1, with a tentative D call TRBD2 (5 bases). CDR3 size: 13 residues. Trimming shortened V by 5 bases and J by 4 bases, and 9 bases separated the two germline ends. The CDR3 coding sequence is TGTGCCAGCAGTGGAGGCCAATACAATGAGCAGTTCTTC. It specifies CASSGGQYNEQFF.

This clonotype was picked up a small number of times. CDR3 in amino acids: CASSLVLLANYGYTF. DNA of the CDR3: TGTGCCAGCAGCTTAGTTCTATTAGCTAACTATGGCTACACCTTC. This rearrangement joins TRBV7-2 to TRBJ1-2, with D uncertain. With 1 base removed from V and 0 bases from J, the gap between germline ends came to 9 bases. CDR1 is SGHTA, CDR2 FQGNSA, per germline. The CDR3 has 15 amino acids.

This clonotype appeared a few times. The chain has TRBV11-3 and TRBJ2-2; D not resolved. V dropped 5 bases and J dropped 1 base, with 14 bases sitting between them. Germline V gene lookup returns CDR1 SGHNT and CDR2 YENEEA. The CDR3 spans 16 residues. Written as DNA, the CDR3 is TGTGCCAGCAGCCCGGGCCCACACGGGAACACCGGGGAGCTGTTTTTT. Translated: CASSPGPHGNTGELFF.